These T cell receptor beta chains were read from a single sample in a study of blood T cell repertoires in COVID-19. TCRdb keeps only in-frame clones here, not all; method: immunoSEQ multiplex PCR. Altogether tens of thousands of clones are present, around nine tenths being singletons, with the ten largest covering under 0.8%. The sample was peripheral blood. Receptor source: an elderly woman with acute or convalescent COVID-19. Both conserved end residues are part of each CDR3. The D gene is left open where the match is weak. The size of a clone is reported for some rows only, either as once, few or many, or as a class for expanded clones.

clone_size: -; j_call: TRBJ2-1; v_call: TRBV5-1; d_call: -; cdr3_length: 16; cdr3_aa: CASSTLPANLGNEQFF; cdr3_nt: TGCGCCAGCAGCACACTACCGGCCAACTTGGGCAATGAGCAGTTCTTC
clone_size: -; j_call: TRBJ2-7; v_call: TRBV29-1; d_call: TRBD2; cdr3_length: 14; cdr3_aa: CSVELAGSTYEQYF; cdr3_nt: TGCAGCGTTGAGTTAGCGGGGTCAACCTACGAGCAGTACTTC
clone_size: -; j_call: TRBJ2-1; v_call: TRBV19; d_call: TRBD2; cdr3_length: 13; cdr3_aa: CAVRGGFTNEQFF; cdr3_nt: TGTGCCGTCCGGGGGGGATTTACAAATGAGCAGTTCTTC
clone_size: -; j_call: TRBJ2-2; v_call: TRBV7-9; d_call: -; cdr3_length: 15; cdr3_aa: CASTPGRGNTGELFF; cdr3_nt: TGTGCCAGCACCCCGGGGCGGGGTAACACCGGGGAGCTGTTTTTT
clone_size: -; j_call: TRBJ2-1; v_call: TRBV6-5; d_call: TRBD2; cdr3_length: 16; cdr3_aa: CASSYSTSGSQNEQFF; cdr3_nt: TGTGCCAGCAGTTACTCCACTAGCGGGAGTCAGAATGAGCAGTTCTTC
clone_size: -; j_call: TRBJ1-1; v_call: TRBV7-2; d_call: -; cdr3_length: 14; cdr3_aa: CASSPIPGGTEAFF; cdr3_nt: TGTGCCAGCAGCCCAATCCCGGGGGGGACTGAAGCTTTCTTT
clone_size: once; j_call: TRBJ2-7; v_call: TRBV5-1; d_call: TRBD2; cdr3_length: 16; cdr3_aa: CASSLRRLAVAYEQYF; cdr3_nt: TGCGCCAGCAGCTTAAGGAGACTAGCGGTGGCCTACGAGCAGTACTTC
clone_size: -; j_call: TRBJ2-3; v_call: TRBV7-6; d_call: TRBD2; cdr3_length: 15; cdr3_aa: CASRLAGVGTDTQYF; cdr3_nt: TGTGCCAGCAGGTTAGCGGGAGTTGGCACAGATACGCAGTATTTT
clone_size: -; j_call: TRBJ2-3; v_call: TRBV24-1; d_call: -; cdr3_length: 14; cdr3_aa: CATSLSGSTDTQYF; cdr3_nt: TGTGCCACCAGCCTAAGCGGGAGCACAGATACGCAGTATTTT
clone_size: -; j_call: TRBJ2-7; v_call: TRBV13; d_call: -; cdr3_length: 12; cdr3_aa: CASSFLKYEQYF; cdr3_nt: TGTGCCAGCAGCTTCCTAAAATACGAGCAGTACTTC
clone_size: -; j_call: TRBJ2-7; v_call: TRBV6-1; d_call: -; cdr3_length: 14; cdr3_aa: CASRDMDRSYEQYF; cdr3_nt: TGTGCCAGCAGGGACATGGACCGCTCCTACGAGCAGTACTTC
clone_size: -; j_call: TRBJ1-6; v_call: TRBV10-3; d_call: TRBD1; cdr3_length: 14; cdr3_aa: CAIGGRDRNSPLHF; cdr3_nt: TGTGCCATCGGAGGTCGGGACAGAAATTCACCCCTCCACTTT
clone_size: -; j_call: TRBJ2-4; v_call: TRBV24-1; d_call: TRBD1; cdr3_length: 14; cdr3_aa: CATSATTGGNIQYF; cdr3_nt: TGTGCCACCAGTGCGACGACAGGGGGAAACATTCAGTACTTC
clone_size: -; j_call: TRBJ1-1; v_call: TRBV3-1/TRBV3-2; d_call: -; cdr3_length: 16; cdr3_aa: CASRDPHGVTNTEAFF; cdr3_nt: TGTGCCAGCAGGGATCCGCACGGGGTCACGAACACTGAAGCTTTCTTT
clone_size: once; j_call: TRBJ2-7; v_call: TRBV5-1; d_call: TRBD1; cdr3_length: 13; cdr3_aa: CASSRQGAGEQYF; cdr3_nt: TGCGCCAGCAGCCGACAGGGGGCCGGCGAGCAGTACTTC
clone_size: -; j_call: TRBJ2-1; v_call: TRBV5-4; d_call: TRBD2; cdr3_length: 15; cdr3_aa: CASSFRGGLANEQFF; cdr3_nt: TGTGCCAGCAGCTTTCGGGGGGGCCTGGCCAATGAGCAGTTCTTC
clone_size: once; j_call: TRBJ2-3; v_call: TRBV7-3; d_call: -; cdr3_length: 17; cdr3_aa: CASSLRSRGEGTDTQYF; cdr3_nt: TGTGCCAGCAGCTTAAGATCCAGGGGAGAAGGGACAGATACGCAGTATTTT
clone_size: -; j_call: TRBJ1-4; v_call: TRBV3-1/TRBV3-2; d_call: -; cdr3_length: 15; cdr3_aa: CASSQAGITNEKLFF; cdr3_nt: TGTGCCAGCAGCCAAGCCGGGATTACTAATGAAAAACTGTTTTTT
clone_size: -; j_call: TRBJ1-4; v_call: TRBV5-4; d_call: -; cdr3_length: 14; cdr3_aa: CASSMTGPNEKLFF; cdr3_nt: TGTGCCAGCAGCATGACAGGTCCTAATGAAAAACTGTTTTTT
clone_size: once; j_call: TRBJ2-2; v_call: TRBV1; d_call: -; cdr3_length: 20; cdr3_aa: CTSSQDEASGGPNNTGELFF; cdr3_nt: TGCACCAGCAGCCAAGATGAGGCTAGCGGGGGACCTAATAACACCGGGGAGCTGTTTTTT
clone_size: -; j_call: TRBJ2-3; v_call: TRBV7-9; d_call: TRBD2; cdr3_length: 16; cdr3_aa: CASSSFSSGDTDTQYF; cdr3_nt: TGTGCCAGCAGCTCCTTCTCTAGCGGGGACACAGATACGCAGTATTTT
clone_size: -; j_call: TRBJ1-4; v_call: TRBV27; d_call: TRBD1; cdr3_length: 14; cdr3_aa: CASSFGTDNEKLFF; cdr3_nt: TGTGCCAGCAGTTTTGGGACAGACAATGAAAAACTGTTTTTT
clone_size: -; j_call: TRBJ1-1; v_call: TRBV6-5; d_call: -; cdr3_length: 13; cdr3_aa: CASSQEGNTEAFF; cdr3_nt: TGTGCCAGCAGCCAGGAGGGGAACACTGAAGCTTTCTTT
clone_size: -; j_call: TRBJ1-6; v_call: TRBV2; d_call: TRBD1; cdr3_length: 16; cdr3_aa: CASSVRTGIINSPLHF; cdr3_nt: TGTGCCAGCAGTGTCCGGACAGGGATAATTAATTCACCCCTCCACTTT
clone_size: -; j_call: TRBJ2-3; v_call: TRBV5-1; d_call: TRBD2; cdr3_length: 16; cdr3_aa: CASSWDAGTSSGTQYF; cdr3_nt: TGCGCCAGCAGTTGGGATGCCGGGACTAGCTCAGGTACGCAGTATTTT
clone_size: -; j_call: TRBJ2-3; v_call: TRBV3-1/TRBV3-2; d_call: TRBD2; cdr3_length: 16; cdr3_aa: CASSQVAGGVTDTQYF; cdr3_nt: TGTGCCAGCAGCCAAGTAGCGGGAGGGGTCACAGATACGCAGTATTTT
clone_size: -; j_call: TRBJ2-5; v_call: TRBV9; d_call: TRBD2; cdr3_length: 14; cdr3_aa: CASSVADGGETQYF; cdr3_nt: TGTGCCAGCAGCGTAGCTGACGGGGGGGAGACCCAGTACTTC
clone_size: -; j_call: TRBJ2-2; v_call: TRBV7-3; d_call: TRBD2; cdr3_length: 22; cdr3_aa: CASSLSPRLAGKGLTNTGELFF; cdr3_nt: TGTGCCAGCAGCTTATCCCCCCGACTAGCGGGAAAAGGACTCACGAACACCGGGGAGCTGTTTTTT
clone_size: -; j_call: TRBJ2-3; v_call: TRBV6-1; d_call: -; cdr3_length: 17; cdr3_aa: CASSDPNRASSTDTQYF; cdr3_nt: TGTGCCAGCAGTGATCCAAACAGGGCCTCTAGCACAGATACGCAGTATTTT
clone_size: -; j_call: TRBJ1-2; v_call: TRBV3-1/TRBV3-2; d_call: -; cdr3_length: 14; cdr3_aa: CASSQGAASYGYTF; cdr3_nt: TGTGCCAGCAGCCAAGGGGCTGCCTCTTATGGCTACACCTTC
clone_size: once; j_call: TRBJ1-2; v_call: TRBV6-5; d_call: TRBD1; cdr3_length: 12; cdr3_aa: CASRDRGYGYTF; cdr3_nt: TGTGCCAGCCGGGACAGGGGCTATGGCTACACCTTC
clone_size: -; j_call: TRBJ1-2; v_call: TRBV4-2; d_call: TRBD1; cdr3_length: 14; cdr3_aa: CASSLSGTARGYTF; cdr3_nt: TGTGCCAGCAGCCTTTCTGGGACAGCGCGTGGCTACACCTTC
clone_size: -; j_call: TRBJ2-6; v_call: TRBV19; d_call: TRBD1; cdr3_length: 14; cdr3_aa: CASTKTGEANVLTF; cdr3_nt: TGTGCCAGTACCAAGACAGGGGAGGCCAACGTCCTGACTTTC
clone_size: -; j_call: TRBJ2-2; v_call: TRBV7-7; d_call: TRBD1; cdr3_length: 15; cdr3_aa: CASSLNRGHTGELFF; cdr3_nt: TGTGCTAGCAGCTTGAACAGGGGGCACACCGGGGAGCTGTTTTTT
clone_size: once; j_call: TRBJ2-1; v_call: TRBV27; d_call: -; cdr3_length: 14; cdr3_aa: CASSFRGRVSEQFF; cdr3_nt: TGTGCCAGCAGTTTTCGGGGGAGAGTCTCTGAGCAGTTCTTC
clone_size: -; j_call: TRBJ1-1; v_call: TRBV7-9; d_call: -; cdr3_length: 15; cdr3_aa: CASSLRTEGHTEAFF; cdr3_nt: TGTGCCAGCAGCTTGAGGACAGAGGGCCACACTGAAGCTTTCTTT
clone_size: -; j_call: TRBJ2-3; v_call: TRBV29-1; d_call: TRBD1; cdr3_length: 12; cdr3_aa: CSVDGGQNTQYF; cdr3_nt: TGCAGCGTTGATGGGGGACAGAATACGCAGTATTTT
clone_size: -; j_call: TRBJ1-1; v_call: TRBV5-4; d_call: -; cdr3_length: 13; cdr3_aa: CASSLDTITEAFF; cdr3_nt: TGTGCCAGCAGCTTGGACACAATAACTGAAGCTTTCTTT
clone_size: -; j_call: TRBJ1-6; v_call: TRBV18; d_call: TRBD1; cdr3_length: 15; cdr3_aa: CASSPAGQGNSPLHF; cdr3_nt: TGTGCCAGCTCACCGGCGGGACAGGGGAATTCACCCCTCCACTTT
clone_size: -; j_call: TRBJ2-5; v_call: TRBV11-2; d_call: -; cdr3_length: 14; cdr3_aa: CASSDRRGAETQYF; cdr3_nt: TGTGCCAGCAGCGACCGGCGGGGTGCGGAGACCCAGTACTTC
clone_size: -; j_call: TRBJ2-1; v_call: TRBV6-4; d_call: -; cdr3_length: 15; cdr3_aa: CASSPTAVPGNEQFF; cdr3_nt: TGTGCCAGCAGTCCCACAGCGGTGCCGGGCAATGAGCAGTTCTTC
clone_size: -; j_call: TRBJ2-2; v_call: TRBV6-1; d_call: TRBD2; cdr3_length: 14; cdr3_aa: CASSEGLVTGELFF; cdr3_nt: TGTGCCAGCAGTGAGGGACTAGTCACCGGGGAGCTGTTTTTT
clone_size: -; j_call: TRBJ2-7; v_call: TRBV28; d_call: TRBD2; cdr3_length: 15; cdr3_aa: CASSLGLADNYEQYF; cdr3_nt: TGTGCCAGCAGTCTAGGACTAGCGGATAACTACGAGCAGTACTTC